This T cell receptor (beta chain) emerged from a study of blood T cell repertoires in COVID-19. At the level of the study: Samples taken during acute and convalescent COVID-19 were collected in the United States, Italy and Spain. PBMCs, B-cell-depleted T cells, or T cells were the source of the cDNA or gDNA that made up the material.

CDR1 and CDR2 (germline): MDHEN, SYDVKM. The CDR3 has 15 residues. Trimming removed 4 bases at V and 0 bases at J, with 10 bases between. As handled by the study authors: Using reference gene primer amplification, nucleated cell counts were estimated. TCRdb keeps only in-frame clones here, not all; method: immunoSEQ multiplex PCR. Clone size and V and J calls were adopted from that table, with D and trimming inferred from the DNA. The repertoire has about 280,000 clones, roughly 86% of them found once; the top ten carry roughly 1.9%. Material: peripheral blood. The TCR comes from a woman aged 25 to 39 who had recovered from COVID-19. The chain links TRBV28 to TRBJ1-5, with D perhaps TRBD1 (5 bases). CDR3 loop: CASSSQGYSNQPQHF. DNA of the CDR3: TGTGCCAGCAGTTCCCAGGGATATAGCAATCAGCCCCAGCATTTT.